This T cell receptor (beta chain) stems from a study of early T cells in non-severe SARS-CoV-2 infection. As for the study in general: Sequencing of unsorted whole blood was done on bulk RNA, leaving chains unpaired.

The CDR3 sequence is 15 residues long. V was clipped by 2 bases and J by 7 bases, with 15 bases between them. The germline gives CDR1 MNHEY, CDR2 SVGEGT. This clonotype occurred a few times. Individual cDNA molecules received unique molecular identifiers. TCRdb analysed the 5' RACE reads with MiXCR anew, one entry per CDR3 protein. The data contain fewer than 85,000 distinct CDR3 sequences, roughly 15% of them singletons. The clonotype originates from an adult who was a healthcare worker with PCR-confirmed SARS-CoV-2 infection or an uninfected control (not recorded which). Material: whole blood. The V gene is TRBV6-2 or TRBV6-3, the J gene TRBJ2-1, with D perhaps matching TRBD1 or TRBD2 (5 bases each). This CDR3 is CASSYPEVGVNEQFF. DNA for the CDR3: TGTGCCAGCAGTTACCCGGAGGTGGGGGTGAATGAGCAGTTCTTC.